These 4 T cell receptor beta chains were sequenced from one sample in a study of identical twins. MiXCR, run by TCRdb on the 5' RACE reads, gives a single entry per CDR3 protein. The table shows 1,800,000 or so distinct CDR3 sequences, with roughly a third occurring only once. The source material was cord blood. Every receptor here comes from a newborn girl in good health.

This clonotype was observed a handful of times. This may arise from a read error, as a much more abundant clone is one base away. V is TRBV20-1 and J is TRBJ2-1, with 7 bases identical to TRBD2. Germline V gives CDR1 DFQATT, CDR2 SNEGSKA (reference sequence). J lost 2 bases, V lost 3 bases, and 1 base had no gene match. This CDR3 is 13 amino acids long. CDR3 sequence reads: CSARGGAYNEQFF. Here the CDR3 DNA reads TGCAGTGCTAGGGGGGGGGCCTACAATGAGCAGTTCTTC.

This chain links TRBV21-1 with TRBJ1-4. TRBV21-1 is a recognized pseudogene. This CDR3 has 15 amino acids. The chain's CDR3 is CASSKDAGRNEKLFF. CDR3 nucleotides: TGTGCCAGCAGCAAAGACGCAGGCCGTAATGAAAAACTGTTTTTT.

This clonotype was seen ten or more times. The gene calls are TRBV20-1 and TRBJ2-7; the D gene could be TRBD1 or TRBD2 (5 bases each). The CDR3 spans 14 residues. Germline CDR1 is DFQATT and CDR2 is SNEGSKA (reference sequence). The CDR3 is CSISHEGNTYEQYF. The CDR3 DNA sequence: TGCAGCATTAGCCATGAGGGGAACACCTACGAGCAGTACTTC.

The chain employs TRBV6-5 and TRBJ2-4; 7 bases agree with TRBD2. The J call may not be correct, given that the DNA end is closer to TRBJ2-5. CDR1 is MNHEY and CDR2 is SVGAGI in the germline V gene. The CDR3 spans 15 residues. CDR3: CASSYLGGVQETQYF. CDR3 coding DNA: TGTGCCAGCAGTTACCTGGGAGGGGTTCAAGAGACCCAGTACTTC.